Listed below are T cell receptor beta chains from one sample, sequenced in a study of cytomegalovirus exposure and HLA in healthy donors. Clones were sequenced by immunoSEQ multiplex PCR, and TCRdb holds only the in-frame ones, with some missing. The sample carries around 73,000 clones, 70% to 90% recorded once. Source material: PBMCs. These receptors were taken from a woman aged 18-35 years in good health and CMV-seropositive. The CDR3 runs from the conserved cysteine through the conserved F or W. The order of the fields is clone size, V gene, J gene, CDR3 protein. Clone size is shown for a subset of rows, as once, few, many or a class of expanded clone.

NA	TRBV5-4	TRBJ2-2	CASSQLGRGLAGELFF
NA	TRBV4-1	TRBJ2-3	CASSPLTSTDTQYF
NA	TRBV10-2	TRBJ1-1	CASSESGGTEAFF
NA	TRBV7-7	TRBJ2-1	CASSARASGGPNEQFF
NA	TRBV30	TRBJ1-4	CAWSVRQTNEKLFF
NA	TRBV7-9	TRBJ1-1	CASSSGSHTEAFF
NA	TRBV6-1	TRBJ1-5	CASSANGGVGEPQHF
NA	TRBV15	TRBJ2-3	CATSHLAGTGTDTQYF
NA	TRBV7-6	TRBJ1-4	CASSYVRDRGHPNEKLFF
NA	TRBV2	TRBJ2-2	CASDLAGTNTGELFF
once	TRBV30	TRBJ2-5	CAWSVEGAGETQYF
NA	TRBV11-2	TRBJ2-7	CASSLFRTAYEQYF
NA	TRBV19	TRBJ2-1	CASSGTAGTSGISSYNEQFF
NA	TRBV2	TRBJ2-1	CASSEARGGNEQFF
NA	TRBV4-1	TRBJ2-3	CASSQRGTSGGEDTQYF
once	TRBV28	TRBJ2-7	CASFPGGERYEQYF
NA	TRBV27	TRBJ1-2	CASSFPGGYTF
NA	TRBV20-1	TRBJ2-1	CSAPIYNEQFF
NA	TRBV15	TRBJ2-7	CATSRDLAVAKGGEQYF
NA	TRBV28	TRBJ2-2	CASSWPVGTAGELFF
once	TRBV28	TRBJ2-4	CASSPLTGGAYIQYF
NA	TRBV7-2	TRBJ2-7	CASSFGQGWYEQYF
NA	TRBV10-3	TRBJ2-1	CAISPGTSGGAFDNEQFF
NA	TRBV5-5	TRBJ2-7	CASTEPGTVSYEQYF
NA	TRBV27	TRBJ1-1	CASSLTVNTEAFF
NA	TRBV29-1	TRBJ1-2	CSVEEGAGYTF
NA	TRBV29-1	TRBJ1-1	CSVEAGLNTEAFF
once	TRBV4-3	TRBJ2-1	CASSQGLGLSGGLNEQFF
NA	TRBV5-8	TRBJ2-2	CASSSDRLNTGELFF
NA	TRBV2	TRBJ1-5	CASSDTQGRNQPQHF
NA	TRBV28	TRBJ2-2	CATVRTARPGELFF
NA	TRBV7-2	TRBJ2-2	CASSMTGRELFF
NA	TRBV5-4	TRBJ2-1	CASSSKGGPDNEQFF
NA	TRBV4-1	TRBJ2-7	CASSQVPGVDEQYF
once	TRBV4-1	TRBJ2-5	CASSQVAGARETQYF
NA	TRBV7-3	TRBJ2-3	CASSLPGGGFLCTDTQYF
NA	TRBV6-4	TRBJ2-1	CASSEGTNNEQFF
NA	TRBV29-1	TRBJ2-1	CSVDSGRAGHEQFF
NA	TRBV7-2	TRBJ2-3	CASSPQTGTDTQYF
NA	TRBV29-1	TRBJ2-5	CSVETVNQYF
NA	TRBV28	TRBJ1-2	CASRPGTGGFLNYGYTF
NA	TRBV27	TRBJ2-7	CASSPSSGGPSYEQYF